This TCR beta chain was captured by sequencing in a study of Ad26.COV2.S vaccination and SARS-CoV-2 variants. Data came from immunoSEQ multiplex PCR; TCRdb stores just in-frame clones and leaves some out. The repertoire holds around 340,000 clones, with about 88% as singletons. The CDR3 contains 14 residues. The V end was cut by 6 bases, the J end by 6 bases, with 14 bases between. The germline CDR1 and CDR2 sequences are LNHDA and SQIVND (reference sequence). Findings of the study overall: Analyses that measured TCR breadth and depth may have underestimated total T cell responses. Higher spike-specific TCR breadth was found in vaccine recipients than in placebo recipients.

As to treatment: approximately 18 received Ad26.COV2.S at low or high dose, single or two shots; about 5 received placebo; per-sample allocation not given. Sampling was performed 63 days after the first vaccine or placebo injection. This clone occurred a few times. Its antigen is still unknown. The sequenced sample was peripheral blood, obtained in a trial of Ad26.COV2.S vaccine versus placebo. The chain combines TRBV19 with TRBJ2-2, with a weak D call TRBD1 (5 bases). The source is a person between 18 and 65 years old who received the Ad26.COV2.S COVID-19 vaccine or a placebo. In nucleotides, the CDR3 is TGTGCCAGTAGGTTTTCCAGGGCCTCCGGGGAGCTGTTTTTT. Translating it yields CASRFSRASGELFF.